Listed here are 20 T cell receptor beta chains from one sample, sequenced in a study of blood T cells in healthy people across ages. It was with a sample-barcoded 5' primer and a J-beta primer mix that a second PCR of about 6 to 12 cycles was run. Via MiXCR, TCRdb re-called the 5' RACE reads, giving one row per CDR3 protein. The sample holds roughly 680,000 distinct CDR3 sequences, roughly 21% seen once. Sequenced: blood. Every receptor here comes from a man between 65 and 79 years old in good health.

This clonotype occurred many times. This sequence joins TRBV27 and TRBJ1-4; D gene unclear. CDR1 and CDR2 (germline): MNHEY, SMNVEV (reference sequence). V lost 3 bases and J lost 10, with 3 bases in between. The CDR3 is 10 residues long. CDR3 amino acids: CASSLGKLFF. The CDR3 DNA reads as TGTGCCAGCAGTTTGGGAAAACTGTTTTTT.

This clonotype was recorded a few times. The J gene is TRBJ2-1, the V gene TRBV5-1, with 12 positions matching TRBD2. V lost 5 bases, J lost 1 base, and 10 bases stayed unmatched. CDR1 is SGHRS, CDR2 YFSETQ, per germline. The CDR3 is made up of 18 amino acids. The CDR3 loop reads CASRKRLAGDPSYNEQFF. The CDR3 DNA is TGCGCCAGCAGAAAAAGACTAGCGGGAGATCCTTCCTACAATGAGCAGTTCTTC.

The CDR3 DNA follows: TGCGCCAGCAGCTTGACTAGCGGGTCTACGGGAGGTACGCAGTATTTT. Its protein product is CASSLTSGSTGGTQYF. The chain employs TRBV5-1 and TRBJ2-3; 9 bases are a match to TRBD2. The CDR3 is 16 residues long. V dropped 1 base and J dropped 8; count of bases not matched to a gene: 11. In germline, CDR1 is SGHRS, CDR2 YFSETQ. The full variable domain, in which reference TRBV5-1 and TRBJ2-3 provide the parts outside the CDR3, is KAGVTQTPRYLIKTRGQQVTLSCSPISGHRSVSWYQQTPGQGLQFLFEYFSETQRNKGNFPGRFSGRQFSNSRSEMNVSTLELGDSALYLCASSLTSGSTGGTQYFGPGTRLTVL.

There are a few counts of this clonotype. The chain joins TRBV29-1 to TRBJ2-5; maybe TRBD2 (5 bases). Trimming left V 6 bases short and J 2 bases short, with 13 bases between. This CDR3 has 13 amino acids. The V gene's germline CDR1 is SQVTM and CDR2 ANQGSEA. The CDR3: CSVTKDGQETQYF. In DNA form, the CDR3 reads TGCAGCGTGACTAAAGACGGTCAAGAGACCCAGTACTTC.

A few counts support this clonotype. The rearrangement joins TRBV5-1 to TRBJ2-4, with TRBD1 matching 7 bases. V trimming: 0 bases; J trimming: 0 bases; junction bases outside the gene matches: 3. Germline loops: CDR1 SGHRS, CDR2 YFSETQ. CDR3 length: 16 residues. The CDR3 sequence: CASSLEGAGAKNIQYF. CDR3 DNA: TGCGCCAGCAGCTTGGAGGGGGCAGGAGCCAAAAACATTCAGTACTTC. Filled out from reference TRBV5-1 and TRBJ2-4, the complete variable domain reads KAGVTQTPRYLIKTRGQQVTLSCSPISGHRSVSWYQQTPGQGLQFLFEYFSETQRNKGNFPGRFSGRQFSNSRSEMNVSTLELGDSALYLCASSLEGAGAKNIQYFGAGTRLSVL.

There are many counts of this clonotype. The chain links TRBV7-2 to TRBJ2-7; perhaps TRBD1 as D (6 bases). The germline gives CDR1 SGHTA, CDR2 FQGNSA. This CDR3 has 17 amino acids. The V and J ends lost 5 bases and 4 bases respectively, with 24 bases between them. The DNA for the CDR3 is TGTGCCAGCAGCCCCCGGGCTACAGGGTTCTCATCGTACGAGCAGTACTTC. Translation gives CASSPRATGFSSYEQYF.

This chain uses TRBV27 with TRBJ2-2; the D gene is possibly TRBD1 (6 bases). Germline values: CDR1 MNHEY, CDR2 SMNVEV (reference sequence). The CDR3 extends over 15 amino acids. The V end lost 6 bases, the J end lost 5 bases, and 16 bases lay between the germline ends. CDR3 sequence reads: CASRPGHGITGELFF. Written as DNA, the CDR3 is TGTGCCAGCAGACCGGGACACGGGATTACCGGGGAGCTGTTTTTT.

This chain connects TRBV5-1 to TRBJ2-7, with 9 bases aligning to TRBD1. This CDR3 spans 15 amino acids. The germline V gene encodes CDR1 SGHRS and CDR2 YFSETQ. Trimming cost V 2 bases and J 2 bases; bases outside gene matches: 5. The CDR3 here is CASSFGTGSTYEQYF. In nucleotides, the CDR3 is TGCGCCAGCAGCTTTGGGACAGGGTCGACCTACGAGCAGTACTTC.

This clonotype was recorded many times. The chain couples TRBV11-2 to TRBJ2-7; no definite D call. Germline V gene lookup returns CDR1 SGHAT and CDR2 FQNNGV. The CDR3 loop spans 15 amino acids. V was pared by 2 bases and J by 4 bases, with 15 bases between. CDR3: CASSLHSEVRYEQYF. CDR3 coding DNA: TGTGCCAGCAGCTTACACTCCGAGGTCAGATACGAGCAGTACTTC. Full variable domain (remainder filled in from reference TRBV11-2 and TRBJ2-7): EAGVAQSPRYKIIEKRQSVAFWCNPISGHATLYWYQQILGQGPKLLIQFQNNGVVDDSQLPKDRFSAERLKGVDSTLKIQPAKLEDSAVYLCASSLHSEVRYEQYFGPGTRLTVT.

This sequence joins TRBV3-1 and TRBJ2-7, with 9 positions matching TRBD1. Germline V CDR1 and CDR2: LGHDT, YNNKEL (reference sequence). With V trimmed by 4 bases and J by 3 bases, 4 bases remained unmatched. CDR3 size: 14 residues. The CDR3 here is CASSPTGQGYEQYF. The DNA for the CDR3 is TGTGCCAGCAGCCCAACGGGACAGGGCTACGAGCAGTACTTC.

There are a few counts of this clonotype. This chain uses TRBV7-3 with TRBJ2-5; TRBD1 matches at 8 bases. Germline CDR1 and CDR2: SGHTA and FQGTGA. Germline trimming cut 4 bases from V and 2 bases from J; bases unmatched to any gene: 9. This CDR3 has 16 residues. The CDR3 sequence: CASSSSGGSRQETQYF. Written as DNA, the CDR3 is TGTGCCAGCAGCTCTTCAGGGGGCTCACGGCAAGAGACCCAGTACTTC.

The chain joins TRBV5-4 to TRBJ2-7; maybe TRBD2 (7 bases). The J call may be wrong; the DNA end is better matched by TRBJ2-1. CDR3 length equals 14 residues. Germline V CDR1 and CDR2: SGHNT, YYREEE (reference sequence). CDR3 loop: CASSVKGGGNEQFF. The CDR3 coding sequence is TGTGCCAGCAGCGTAAAGGGGGGAGGGAATGAGCAGTTCTTC.

In its sample, this clonotype was seen a few times. The V gene is TRBV3-1, the J gene TRBJ2-5; no definite D call. Germline V gene sequence: CDR1 LGHDT, CDR2 YNNKEL (reference sequence). CDR3 length equals 12 residues. V lost 4 bases and J 9 bases, leaving 12 bases between the germline ends. CDR3 protein: CASSRRRRAQYF. The DNA for the CDR3 is TGTGCCAGCAGCCGAAGACGACGGGCCCAGTACTTC.

The J gene is TRBJ1-1, the V gene TRBV10-3, with D possibly being TRBD1 (5 bases). Trimming removed 11 bases at V and 0 bases at J, with 13 bases between. CDR3 size: 13 residues. Germline CDR1 and CDR2: ENHRY and SYGVKD. This CDR3 reads CAAQTAVNTEAFF. The CDR3 DNA reads TGTGCCGCCCAGACAGCAGTGAACACTGAAGCTTTCTTT.

The V and J genes are TRBV20-1 and TRBJ2-5; perhaps D is TRBD1 or TRBD2 (5 bases each). The end of the DNA aligns better with TRBJ2-1, so the J call may be wrong. The CDR3 covers 13 residues. The germline V gene has CDR1 DFQATT and CDR2 SNEGSKA (reference sequence). This CDR3 is CSASRDVQHEQFF. Written as DNA, the CDR3 is TGCAGTGCTAGCCGGGACGTTCAGCATGAGCAGTTCTTC.

This clonotype appeared a few times. The chain couples TRBV5-1 to TRBJ1-1, with 7 bases identical to TRBD1. The CDR3 loop spans 15 amino acids. The V and J ends lost 6 bases and 1 base, in that order; junction bases with no gene match: 9. Germline lookup yields CDR1 SGHRS and CDR2 YFSETQ. This CDR3 is CASTTGTAGNTEAFF. The CDR3 DNA follows: TGCGCCAGCACCACCGGGACAGCGGGGAACACTGAAGCTTTCTTT.

The J gene is TRBJ2-1, the V gene TRBV16; D might be TRBD2 (6 bases). Looked up from germline, CDR1 is KGHSY and CDR2 is FQNENV. V was trimmed by 2 bases and J by 6 bases, leaving 14 bases between them. This CDR3 comprises 15 residues. This CDR3 reads CASSQNSGGPNEQFF. For the CDR3, the DNA is TGTGCCAGCAGCCAAAATAGCGGCGGACCCAATGAGCAGTTCTTC.

This clonotype showed up just a few times. The CDR3 DNA follows: TGTGCCAGCAGTTTAAGGCAGGGAGTCAATCAGCCCCAGCATTTT. This codes for CASSLRQGVNQPQHF. This chain uses TRBV28 with TRBJ1-5, with D tentatively TRBD1 (5 bases). There are 15 residues in the CDR3. Germline V gives CDR1 MDHEN, CDR2 SYDVKM. V lost 2 bases, J lost 3 bases, and 11 bases lay in between. The whole variable domain, filled in from reference TRBV28 and TRBJ1-5, reads DVKVTQSSRYLVKRTGEKVFLECVQDMDHENMFWYRQDPGLGLRLIYFSYDVKMKEKGDIPEGYSVSREKKERFSLILESASTNQTSMYLCASSLRQGVNQPQHFGDGTRLSIL.

This clonotype was counted between two and nine times. V and J are TRBV27 and TRBJ2-2; TRBD1 or TRBD2 may be the D gene (5 bases each). Germline values: CDR1 MNHEY, CDR2 SMNVEV (reference sequence). V was cut by 7 bases and J by 6 bases, with 18 bases left in between. The CDR3 has 15 residues. CDR3 sequence (DNA): TGTGCCAGCACCTATGGTATGGGGACGTCCGGGGAGCTGTTTTTT. Protein sequence: CASTYGMGTSGELFF.

V gene TRBV28 combines with J gene TRBJ2-7, with 7 bases fitting TRBD1. V lost 10 bases, J lost 1 base, and 7 bases stayed unmatched. The CDR3 spans 13 residues. CDR1 is MDHEN, CDR2 SYDVKM, per germline. Here the CDR3 DNA reads TGTGCCATCCCGACAGGGAAATCCTACGAGCAGTACTTC. Translating it yields CAIPTGKSYEQYF.